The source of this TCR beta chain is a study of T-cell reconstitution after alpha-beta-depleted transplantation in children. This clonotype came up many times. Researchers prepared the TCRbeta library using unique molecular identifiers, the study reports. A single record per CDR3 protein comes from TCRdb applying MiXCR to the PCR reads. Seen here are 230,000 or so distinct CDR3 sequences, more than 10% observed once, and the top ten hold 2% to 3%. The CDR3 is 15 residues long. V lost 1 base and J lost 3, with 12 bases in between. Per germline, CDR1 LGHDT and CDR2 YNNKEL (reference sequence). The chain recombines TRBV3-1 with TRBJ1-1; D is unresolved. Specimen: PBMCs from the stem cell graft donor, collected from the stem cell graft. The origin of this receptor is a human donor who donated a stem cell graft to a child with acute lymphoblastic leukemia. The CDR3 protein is CASSQGQLIHTEAFF. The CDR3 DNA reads TGTGCCAGCAGCCAAGGCCAACTGATCCACACTGAAGCTTTCTTT.